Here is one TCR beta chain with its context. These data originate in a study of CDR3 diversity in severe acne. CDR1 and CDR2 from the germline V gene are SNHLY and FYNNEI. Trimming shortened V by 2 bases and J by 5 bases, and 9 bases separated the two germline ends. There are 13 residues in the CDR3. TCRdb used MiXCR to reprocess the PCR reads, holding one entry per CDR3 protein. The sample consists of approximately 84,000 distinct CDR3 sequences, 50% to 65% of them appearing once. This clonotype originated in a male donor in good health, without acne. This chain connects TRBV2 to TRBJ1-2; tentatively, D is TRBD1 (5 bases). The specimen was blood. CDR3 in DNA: TGTGCCAGCAGTGAAATGGGACCTTATGGCTACACCTTC. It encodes CASSEMGPYGYTF. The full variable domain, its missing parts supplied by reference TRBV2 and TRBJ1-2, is EPEVTQTPSHQVTQMGQEVILRCVPISNHLYFYWYRQILGQKVEFLVSFYNNEISEKSEIFDDQFSVERPDGSNFTLKIRSTKLEDSAMYFCASSEMGPYGYTFGSGTRLTVV.